The sequence of this T cell receptor beta chain was determined in a study of early T cells in non-severe SARS-CoV-2 infection. Study summary: Unsorted whole blood bulk RNA was sequenced, with unpaired chains. General study results and limits: Matching with VDJdb favored anti-spike CD8 responses (missing private and CD4 specificities).

The CDR3 sequence is 14 residues long. Trimming removed 4 bases from V and 7 bases from J, with 17 bases in between. The V gene's germline CDR1 is MNHEY and CDR2 SVGAGI. TCRdb itself ran the 5' RACE reads through MiXCR, one entry per CDR3 protein. The sample lists 65,000 to 80,000 distinct CDR3 sequences; roughly 13% were seen once. This clonotype came up many times. Its antigen is not known. V gene TRBV6-5 combines with J gene TRBJ2-7; D ambiguous. The sample comprised whole blood. The TCR sequence derives from an adult who was a healthcare worker with PCR-confirmed SARS-CoV-2 infection or an uninfected control (not recorded which). CDR3 amino acids: CASSSDQQGEEQYF. DNA for the CDR3: TGTGCCAGCAGTTCGGACCAGCAAGGAGAAGAGCAGTACTTC.